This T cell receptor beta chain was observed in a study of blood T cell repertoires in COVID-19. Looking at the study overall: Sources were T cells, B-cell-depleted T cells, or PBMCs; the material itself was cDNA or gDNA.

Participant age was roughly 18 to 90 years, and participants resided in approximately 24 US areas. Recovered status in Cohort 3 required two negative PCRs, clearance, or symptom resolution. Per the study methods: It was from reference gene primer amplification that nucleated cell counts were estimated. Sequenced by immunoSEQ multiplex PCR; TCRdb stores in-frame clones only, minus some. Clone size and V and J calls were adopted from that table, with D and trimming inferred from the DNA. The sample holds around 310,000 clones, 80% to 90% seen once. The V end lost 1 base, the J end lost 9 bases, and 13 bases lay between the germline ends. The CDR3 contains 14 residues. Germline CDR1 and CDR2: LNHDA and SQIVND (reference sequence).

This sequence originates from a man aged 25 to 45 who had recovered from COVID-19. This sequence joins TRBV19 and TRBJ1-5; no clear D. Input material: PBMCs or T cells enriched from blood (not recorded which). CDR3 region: CASSIARGSGPQHF. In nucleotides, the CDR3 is TGTGCCAGTAGTATAGCACGGGGTTCCGGGCCCCAGCATTTT.